This T cell receptor (beta chain) was documented in a study of cytomegalovirus exposure and HLA in healthy donors. In germline, CDR1 is SNHLY, CDR2 FYNNEI. The CDR3 has 13 amino acids. V lost 7 bases and J lost 5, with 11 bases in between. Researchers ran the PCR with 60 Vbeta and 13 Jbeta primers. Method: immunoSEQ multiplex PCR; TCRdb's copy keeps in-frame clones and lacks some. The data show around 160,000 clones, around 67% seen once. The rearrangement links TRBV2 to TRBJ1-4, with D possibly TRBD1 on 5 matching bases. This receptor was identified in a woman under 30 in good health and CMV-seronegative. Material for sequencing was PBMCs. The CDR3 DNA reads TGTGCCAGCAAGTGGGGACTGAATGAAAAACTGTTTTTT. Its translation is CASKWGLNEKLFF. Looking up the rest from reference TRBV2 and TRBJ1-4 gives the full variable domain: EPEVTQTPSHQVTQMGQEVILRCVPISNHLYFYWYRQILGQKVEFLVSFYNNEISEKSEIFDDQFSVERPDGSNFTLKIRSTKLEDSAMYFCASKWGLNEKLFFGSGTQLSVL.